Here is one TCR beta chain with its context. What it binds is unknown. The data were obtained in a study of cytomegalovirus exposure and HLA in healthy donors. Study-wide points: While the bulk of TCR sequences proved rare, some public TCRs turned up in many donors. The study listed roughly 150 cytomegalovirus-associated TCR beta chains. Accounts indicate the classifier identified cytomegalovirus status with strong specificity and sensitivity.

Germline CDR1 and CDR2: LGHNA and YNFKEQ. The CDR3 extends over 15 amino acids. J was trimmed by 4 bases and V by 4 bases; bases with no gene match: 4. Method: immunoSEQ multiplex PCR; TCRdb's copy keeps in-frame clones and lacks some. The sample lists 150,000 to 200,000 clones; about 82% were seen once. It was the approximately 130-subject validation cohort, separate from the approximately 670-subject first cohort, to which the donors belonged. The TCR was taken from a woman aged 18-30 years in good health and CMV-seronegative. This chain connects TRBV4-2 to TRBJ2-2; TRBD1 aligns across 9 bases. Sequenced: PBMCs. CDR3 sequence reads: CASSRGTGPTGELFF. In nucleotides, the CDR3 is TGTGCCAGCAGCCGAGGGACAGGGCCCACCGGGGAGCTGTTTTTT.